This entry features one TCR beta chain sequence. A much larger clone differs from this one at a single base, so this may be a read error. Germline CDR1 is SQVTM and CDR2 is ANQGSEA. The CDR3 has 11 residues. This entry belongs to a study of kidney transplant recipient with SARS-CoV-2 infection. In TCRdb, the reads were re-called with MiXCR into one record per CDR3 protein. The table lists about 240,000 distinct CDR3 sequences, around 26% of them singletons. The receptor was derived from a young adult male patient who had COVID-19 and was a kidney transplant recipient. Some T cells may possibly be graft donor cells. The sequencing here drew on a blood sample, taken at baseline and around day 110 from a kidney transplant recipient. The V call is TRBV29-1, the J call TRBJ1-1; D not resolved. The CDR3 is CSVERYTGAFF. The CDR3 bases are TGCAGCGTTGAACGGTACACTGGAGCTTTCTTT.